Below, 23 T cell receptor beta chains from the same sample are listed, as sequenced in a study of cytomegalovirus exposure and HLA in healthy donors. The assay was immunoSEQ multiplex PCR, and TCRdb's table has in-frame clones only and misses some. The data hold roughly 350,000 clones, with approximately 90% observed a single time. Sequencing used PBMCs. Receptors originate from a woman younger than 30 in good health and CMV-seronegative.

The gene calls are TRBV2 and TRBJ1-2; 8 bases map to TRBD1. From germline, CDR1 is SNHLY and CDR2 FYNNEI. The CDR3 has 13 residues. V dropped 4 bases and J dropped 8; count of bases not matched to a gene: 6. Here the CDR3 reads CASSAGGDFGYTF. CDR3 DNA sequence: TGTGCCAGCAGTGCAGGGGGCGATTTCGGCTACACCTTC.

This clone has just a few counts. V is TRBV29-1 and J is TRBJ1-2; D is unclear. CDR3 length equals 12 residues. The germline V and J ends were trimmed by 6 bases and 8 bases, with 16 bases remaining between them. Germline CDR1 reads SQVTM; CDR2 reads ANQGSEA. CDR3 region: CSVSPGTQGYTF. CDR3 bases: TGCAGCGTCAGCCCGGGAACCCAAGGCTACACCTTC.

The chain recombines TRBV6-5 with TRBJ1-1; D may be TRBD1 (5 bases). Deletions cut 7 bases from V and 1 base from J, with 16 bases between. The germline CDR1 and CDR2 sequences are MNHEY and SVGAGI. The CDR3 length is 15 residues. In nucleotides, the CDR3 is TGTGCCAGCATCCAACGGGGGGGAAGGAACACTGAAGCTTTCTTT. Translating it yields CASIQRGGRNTEAFF.

V is TRBV27 and J is TRBJ2-7, with D possibly being TRBD2 (6 bases). Germline V gene sequence: CDR1 MNHEY, CDR2 SMNVEV (reference sequence). The CDR3 is 12 amino acids. The CDR3, as DNA: TGTGCGGCCGGGACTCAGGCCTACGAGCAGTACTTC. Translating gives CAAGTQAYEQYF.

The V call is TRBV5-6, the J call TRBJ2-3; D is undetermined. The germline CDR1 and CDR2 sequences are SGHDT and YYEEEE. The length of the CDR3 is 13 residues. Trimming shortened V by 0 bases and J by 4 bases, and 6 bases separated the two germline ends. CDR3 nucleotides: TGTGCCAGCAGCTTGGGTGGGCCAGATACGCAGTATTTT. This gives the protein CASSLGGPDTQYF.

This chain links TRBV20-1 with TRBJ2-7; 7 nucleotides agree with TRBD1. Germline CDR1 is DFQATT and CDR2 is SNEGSKA (reference sequence). The CDR3 sequence is 10 residues long. The CDR3, as DNA: TGCAGGCCAGGGGGTTACGAGCAGTACTTC. It yields the protein CRPGGYEQYF.

The V and J genes are TRBV5-1 and TRBJ1-1; possibly TRBD1 for D (5 bases). Germline V CDR1 and CDR2: SGHRS, YFSETQ. This CDR3 comprises 13 residues. V lost 7 bases and J lost 5, with 15 bases in between. CDR3 nucleotides: TGCGCCAGCGCCCGTAGCAGGGATACTGAAGCTTTCTTT. Its protein product is CASARSRDTEAFF.

This clone has a single count. This chain links TRBV29-1 with TRBJ1-5; 8 positions agree with TRBD1. The germline V gene encodes CDR1 SQVTM and CDR2 ANQGSEA. V gave up 6 bases and J gave up 1 base; unmatched junction bases: 2. The CDR3 contains 13 residues. As DNA, the CDR3 is TGCAGCGTAGGACAGGGCAGCAATCAGCCCCAGCATTTT. Amino acid sequence: CSVGQGSNQPQHF.

The V and J genes are TRBV7-9 and TRBJ2-3, with D perhaps matching TRBD1 (5 bases). Trimming stripped 5 bases from V and 2 bases from J, with 17 bases between. CDR1 SEHNR and CDR2 FQNEAQ come from the germline V gene (reference sequence). The length of the CDR3 is 16 residues. CDR3 in amino acids: CASSPRVDKLTDTQYF. The CDR3 DNA is TGTGCCAGCAGCCCCCGCGTGGACAAACTCACAGATACGCAGTATTTT.

J is TRBJ2-7 and V is TRBV2; 9 bases line up with TRBD1. Trimming took 7 bases from V and 4 from J; bases not matched to a gene: 8. Germline V gene sequence: CDR1 SNHLY, CDR2 FYNNEI. CDR3 length equals 14 residues. CDR3 sequence reads: CASTLQGARYEQYF. The CDR3, as DNA: TGTGCCAGCACCTTACAGGGGGCTCGGTACGAGCAGTACTTC.

This chain joins TRBV18 and TRBJ2-2; a weak D match, TRBD2 (6 bases). The CDR3 loop spans 15 amino acids. From germline, CDR1 is KGHSH and CDR2 LQKENI. Trimming removed 3 bases at V and 4 bases at J, with 12 bases between. The CDR3 here is CASSPGMEGTGELFF. The CDR3 region has the DNA TGTGCCAGCTCACCCGGCATGGAGGGCACCGGGGAGCTGTTTTTT.

This chain links TRBV13 with TRBJ2-1; TRBD2 aligns across 12 bases. V lost 3 bases, J lost 9 bases, and 6 bases stayed unmatched. The CDR3 covers 15 residues. Looked up from germline, CDR1 is PRHDT and CDR2 is FYEKMQ (reference sequence). DNA of the CDR3: TGTGCCAGCAGCTTTGGGCTAGCGGGAGGGGGTGAGCAGTTCTTC. This sequence encodes CASSFGLAGGGEQFF. Full variable domain (outside the CDR3, taken from reference TRBV13 and TRBJ2-1): AAGVIQSPRHLIKEKRETATLKCYPIPRHDTVYWYQQGPGQDPQFLISFYEKMQSDKGSIPDRFSAQQFSDYHSELNMSSLELGDSALYFCASSFGLAGGGEQFFGPGTRLTVL.

This chain links TRBV7-2 with TRBJ1-1; TRBD1 agrees at 7 bases. The junction had 9 bases not matched to a gene; V was cut back by 5 bases and J by 6 bases. Germline loops: CDR1 SGHTA, CDR2 FQGNSA. This CDR3 is built from 14 residues. This chain's CDR3 is CASSLRQGSSEAFF. The DNA of the CDR3 is TGTGCCAGCAGCCTCCGACAGGGTTCGTCTGAAGCTTTCTTT.

The J gene is TRBJ2-3, the V gene TRBV18; a possible D gene is TRBD2 (5 bases). Germline CDR1 reads KGHSH; CDR2 reads LQKENI. The CDR3 is 16 residues long. Between the trimmed V and J ends, which lost 1 base and 2 bases, there was a span of 13 bases. The CDR3 here is CASSPRTSIPTDTQYF. CDR3 sequence (DNA): TGTGCCAGCTCACCACGTACTAGTATCCCCACAGATACGCAGTATTTT.

This clone has a single count. The chain links TRBV19 to TRBJ2-7, with 10 bases identical to TRBD2. Germline CDR1 LNHDA, CDR2 SQIVND (reference sequence). Trimming removed 5 bases from V and 3 bases from J; junction bases left unmatched: 13. The CDR3 is 17 residues long. The CDR3 is CASSRGGLGLADYEQYF. CDR3 sequence (DNA): TGTGCCAGTAGTCGGGGGGGGCTAGGACTAGCGGACTACGAGCAGTACTTC.

The rearrangement links TRBV29-1 to TRBJ1-4; tentatively, D is TRBD1 (5 bases). There are 11 residues in the CDR3. V was trimmed by 3 bases and J by 15 bases, leaving 14 bases between them. Germline CDR1 is SQVTM and CDR2 is ANQGSEA. Here the CDR3 reads CSVEWGGGLFF. DNA for the CDR3: TGCAGCGTTGAGTGGGGCGGGGGGTTGTTTTTT.

The rearrangement joins TRBV27 to TRBJ1-5; no firm D call. The CDR3 length is 14 residues. V gave up 3 bases and J gave up 7 bases, with 13 bases separating them. Germline CDR1 MNHEY, CDR2 SMNVEV (reference sequence). CDR3: CASSLNDPRQPQHF. The CDR3 region has the DNA TGTGCCAGCAGTTTGAACGACCCCAGGCAGCCCCAGCATTTT.

This chain uses TRBV25-1 with TRBJ2-5, with D possibly matching TRBD1 (5 bases). Per the germline V gene, CDR1 is MGHDK and CDR2 is SYGVNS. Trimming cost V 2 bases and J 1 base, with 8 bases left between them. The CDR3 totals 14 residues. The CDR3 reads CASSELQAQETQYF. CDR3 nucleotides: TGTGCCAGCAGTGAACTACAGGCCCAAGAGACCCAGTACTTC.

The gene calls are TRBV7-2 and TRBJ2-4; D may be TRBD2 (6 bases). The germline V and J ends were trimmed by 5 bases and 0 bases, with 11 bases remaining between them. Germline CDR1 SGHTA, CDR2 FQGNSA. The CDR3 is 15 residues long. CDR3 sequence (DNA): TGTGCCAGCAGCCCCGAAGCGGGAGCCAAAAACATTCAGTACTTC. As protein: CASSPEAGAKNIQYF. Based on the CDR3 plus reference TRBV7-2 and TRBJ2-4, the full variable domain is GAGVSQSPSNKVTEKGKDVELRCDPISGHTALYWYRQSLGQGLEFLIYFQGNSAPDKSGLPSDRFSAERTGGSVSTLTIQRTQQEDSAVYLCASSPEAGAKNIQYFGAGTRLSVL.

In its sample, this clone was seen once. The gene calls are TRBV19 and TRBJ1-5; tentative D call: TRBD1 (5 bases). CDR1 LNHDA and CDR2 SQIVND come from the germline V gene (reference sequence). Trimming cost V 8 bases and J 7 bases, with 9 bases left between them. This CDR3 comprises 11 residues. Here the CDR3 DNA reads TGTGCCAGTCTGGGGGGGCAGCCCCAGCATTTT. Encoded protein: CASLGGQPQHF.

The rearrangement joins TRBV7-2 to TRBJ2-5; TRBD1 matches 8 bases. The CDR3 extends over 14 amino acids. The V and J ends lost 5 bases and 2 bases, in that order; junction bases with no gene match: 4. In germline, CDR1 is SGHTA, CDR2 FQGNSA. CDR3 protein: CASSPDRGQETQYF. The CDR3 nucleotides are TGTGCCAGCAGCCCCGACAGGGGACAAGAGACCCAGTACTTC.

V and J are TRBV16 and TRBJ2-5; no clear D gene. The CDR3 has 13 amino acids. Germline CDR1 is KGHSY and CDR2 is FQNENV. Deletions cut 3 bases from V and 1 base from J, with 6 bases between. The chain's CDR3 is CASSQGSQETQYF. CDR3 sequence (DNA): TGTGCCAGCAGCCAGGGCAGCCAAGAGACCCAGTACTTC. The full variable domain, its missing parts supplied by reference TRBV16 and TRBJ2-5, is GEEVAQTPKHLVRGEGQKAKLYCAPIKGHSYVFWYQQVLKNEFKFLISFQNENVFDETGMPKERFSAKCLPNSPCSLEIQATKLEDSAVYFCASSQGSQETQYFGPGTRLLVL.

Of note for this clone: The same CDR3 can be traced to other DNA sequences in this sample. The CDR3 sequence: CASSQDSGTDTQYF. CDR3 DNA sequence: TGTGCCAGCAGCCAAGACTCGGGCACAGATACGCAGTATTTT. This sequence joins TRBV4-2 and TRBJ2-3, with D unclear. The V gene lost 0 bases and the J gene lost 1 base, with 5 bases spanning the gap. Germline V gene lookup returns CDR1 LGHNA and CDR2 YNFKEQ. The CDR3 totals 14 residues.